This is a list of T cell receptor beta chains from one sample in a study of T cell responses to AZD1222 COVID-19 vaccine. Measured with immunoSEQ multiplex PCR; TCRdb has only the in-frame clones, and not every one. The sample includes 75,000 to 100,000 clones, 70% to 90% seen only once; the top ten take about 1.5%. The source material was peripheral blood, sampled on day 0 of AZD1222 vaccination. The receptors come from an adult in good health. The CDR3 runs from the conserved cysteine through the conserved F or W. Part of the rows lack a size; the others show once, few, many or a class for expanded clones.

TRBJ1-3 | - | TRBV5-4 | CASSSFSRERNTIYF
TRBJ1-2 | - | TRBV5-1 | CASGTNLNYGYTF
TRBJ2-2 | - | TRBV27 | CASSPPYTGELFF
TRBJ2-7 | - | TRBV27 | CASSLEGYEQYF
TRBJ2-1 | - | TRBV4-1 | CASSQDGASYNEQFF
TRBJ2-7 | - | TRBV29-1 | CSVEGGTGSYEQYF
TRBJ2-7 | - | TRBV2 | CASMVQGSSYEQYF
TRBJ1-5 | - | TRBV28 | CASSVIDGQPQHF
TRBJ2-7 | - | TRBV3-1/TRBV3-2 | CASSFLPLAGAFSYEQYF
TRBJ2-3 | - | TRBV10-3 | CAIKGPQGNTDTQYF
TRBJ1-2 | - | TRBV3-1/TRBV3-2 | CASSQEGRMVGYTF
TRBJ2-3 | once | TRBV5-5 | CASSSPRGGLTSTDTQYF
TRBJ1-1 | - | TRBV28 | CASSLPGGNTEAFF
TRBJ2-2 | - | TRBV6-5 | CASSYGALAGELFF
TRBJ1-2 | - | TRBV28 | CASSLRRDGYTF
TRBJ1-4 | - | TRBV3-1/TRBV3-2 | CASSGGTGDEKLFF
TRBJ1-2 | - | TRBV6-2/TRBV6-3 | CASSLGGGTDGYTF
TRBJ2-5 | - | TRBV3-1/TRBV3-2 | CASSQGLALETQYF
TRBJ2-7 | - | TRBV30 | CAGRASQGIHEQYF
TRBJ1-4 | - | TRBV7-2 | CASSFGAGLEKLFF
TRBJ1-4 | once | TRBV4-1 | CASSHPGQGVEKLFF
TRBJ2-7 | - | TRBV27 | CASSLPGQGFYEQYF
TRBJ1-2 | - | TRBV28 | CASLSLGVGTTTYGYTF
TRBJ1-1 | - | TRBV18 | CASSPGLVTEAFF
TRBJ2-7 | many | TRBV3-1/TRBV3-2 | CASSPFDGGEQYF
TRBJ1-6 | - | TRBV19 | CASRARDSPLHF
TRBJ1-1 | - | TRBV7-2 | CASSLRLSGFEAFF
TRBJ1-6 | - | TRBV27 | CASLGGGNSPLHF
TRBJ1-2 | - | TRBV19 | CASSISWGDGYTF
TRBJ1-1 | - | TRBV29-1 | CSVERPGRDTEAFF
TRBJ1-5 | - | TRBV6-5 | CASSPTGGWQPQHF
TRBJ1-1 | - | TRBV12-3/TRBV12-4 | CASSFRLNTEAFF
TRBJ1-2 | - | TRBV18 | CASSPGAGGDYGYTF
TRBJ2-1 | - | TRBV20-1 | CSARSYNEQFF
TRBJ2-5 | - | TRBV3-1/TRBV3-2 | CASSQDERGGETQYF
TRBJ2-3 | - | TRBV9 | CASNPAGQGIDTQYF
TRBJ1-2 | - | TRBV12-3/TRBV12-4 | CASSYRGGYTF
TRBJ2-4 | - | TRBV7-8 | CASSLTGINIQYF
TRBJ1-2 | - | TRBV18 | CASTLGGKLYGYTF
TRBJ2-3 | few | TRBV27 | CASSFLTDTQYF
TRBJ1-2 | - | TRBV7-3 | CASSPGENYGYTF
TRBJ2-7 | - | TRBV30 | CAWNYQGVDEQYF
TRBJ1-1 | - | TRBV11-2 | CASSSPGTGNTEAFF
TRBJ2-1 | - | TRBV14 | CASSQPQRGKQFF
TRBJ2-7 | - | TRBV5-6 | CASSLEGYGEQYF
TRBJ2-1 | - | TRBV2 | CASSDYRGNEQFF
TRBJ2-3 | - | TRBV11-3 | CASSYTRETTQYF